This TCR beta chain was found in a study of early T cells in non-severe SARS-CoV-2 infection (dated by TCRdb to about 2021). In the study overall: Because TCR sequencing was done on bulk RNA from unsorted whole blood, the alpha and beta chains could not be paired. Study-wide findings and limitations: VDJdb matching was skewed toward anti-spike CD8 responses, so virus-specific expansions were likely underestimated and private and CD4 specificities were missed.

V is pared back by 5 bases and J by 5 bases, with 12 bases lying between the germline termini. CDR1 and CDR2 are drawn from the germline V gene: SGHTA, FQGTGA. Spanning cysteine to phenylalanine, the CDR3 consists of 13 amino acids. The read is trimmed to its CDR3 DNA, 39 bases read in frame from base 1. Set within a cohort of healthcare workers in London, UK, this nested case-control study involved weekly PCR testing of nasopharyngeal swabs along with blood sampling. Healthcare workers were enrolled in the week of the UK lockdown, from 23 to 31 March 2020, and were followed every week for up to roughly 15 weeks. Libraries were built with 5' RACE. Reads for this sample came from a NextSeq 500. Unique molecular identifiers were attached to individual cDNA molecules in the TCR library protocol so that sequencing error and PCR bias could be corrected. Both TCR alpha and beta chains were sequenced, and tight co-correlation was observed between alpha and beta sequence abundances in each sample. Under the source paper's analysis protocol: Decombinator V4 was used to annotate the V gene, J gene and CDR3 of the TCR sequences. TCRs were defined as expanded if a significant change between any two time points was detected under a Poisson model with p below 0.0001. TCR abundances were normalised to the total number of TCRs sequenced per sample and expressed as counts per million. MAIT TCRs were defined by TRAV1-2 paired with TRAJ12, TRAJ20 or TRAJ33, and iNKT TCRs by TRAV10 paired with TRAJ18. A search of VDJdb, accessed on 1 November 2021, was run for TCRs annotated to CMV, EBV and SARS-CoV-2, with TCRs annotated for multiple antigens excluded. Clones were called with MiXCR by TCRdb after fastp trimmed the public reads at Q25, and only in-frame beta chains were retained. Rows with one shared CDR3 protein collapse into an entry with the most common genes and DNA. The V and J calls follow TCRdb's processing rather than the paper's. This sample has about 69,000 distinct CDR3 sequences in its table, and approximately 14% of those were observed once. 11% to 15% of the sample is held by the ten biggest clonotypes.

This clonotype was picked up a small number of times. This receptor's antigen is unknown. No base quality information exists; no much larger clone differs at one position. The clonotype was recovered from an adult who was a healthcare worker with PCR-confirmed SARS-CoV-2 infection or an uninfected control (not recorded which). This sequence uses TRBV7-3 and TRBJ2-5; too little of a D gene remains to name it. Sequenced input: whole blood. The CDR3 protein is CASSASPLETQYF. The nucleotides read TGTGCCAGCAGCGCTTCCCCTTTGGAGACCCAGTACTTC.